Each of the 15 T cell receptor beta chains below was sequenced from the same sample in a study of blood T cell repertoires in COVID-19. Assay: immunoSEQ multiplex PCR; the TCRdb copy retains only in-frame clones and omits some. The data contain about 160,000 clones, over 85% of them singletons. The sample was peripheral blood. Every receptor here comes from a woman in her forties or fifties with acute or convalescent COVID-19.

The sample holds one count of this clone. J is TRBJ2-1 and V is TRBV4-1, with D perhaps TRBD2 (5 bases). Germline V gives CDR1 MGHRA, CDR2 YSYEKL. The V end was cut by 1 base, the J end by 6 bases, with 13 bases between. The CDR3 runs to 15 residues. CDR3 region: CASSQGTGVGNEQFF. In nucleotides, the CDR3 is TGCGCCAGCAGCCAAGGGACTGGAGTTGGCAATGAGCAGTTCTTC.

The rearrangement links TRBV4-1 to TRBJ1-6; tentatively, D is TRBD1 (5 bases). Germline V CDR1 and CDR2: MGHRA, YSYEKL. The V and J ends lost 1 base and 8 bases respectively, with 12 bases between them. The CDR3 has 15 residues. CDR3 protein: CASSQVPGYDSPLHF. CDR3 coding DNA: TGCGCCAGCAGCCAAGTGCCAGGGTACGATTCACCCCTCCACTTT.

The V call is TRBV11-3, the J call TRBJ2-1; 9 bases fit TRBD2. The CDR3 covers 14 residues. Germline values: CDR1 SGHNT, CDR2 YENEEA. Trimming removed 5 bases from V and 5 bases from J; junction bases left unmatched: 4. CDR3 in DNA: TGTGCCAGCAGCCTTAGCGGGGGTCACAATGAGCAGTTCTTC. This translates into CASSLSGGHNEQFF.

This chain links TRBV7-2 with TRBJ1-6; 8 positions agree with TRBD1. Trimming cost V 1 base and J 8 bases; bases outside gene matches: 4. From germline, CDR1 is SGHTA and CDR2 FQGNSA. This CDR3 region has 15 residues. The CDR3 DNA is TGTGCCAGCAGCTTAGAGGGGGGACAGGATTCACCCCTCCACTTT. Its protein product is CASSLEGGQDSPLHF.

The table lists this clone with a few counts. CDR3: CASTDRGLRSTEAFF. The CDR3 region has the DNA TGTGCCAGCACCGACAGGGGGCTTAGGAGCACTGAAGCTTTCTTT. The chain carries TRBV28 and TRBJ1-1; 10 bases are shared with TRBD1. V gave up 7 bases and J gave up 4 bases; unmatched junction bases: 9. Germline assignment: CDR1 MDHEN and CDR2 SYDVKM. The CDR3 is 15 residues long.

The gene calls are TRBV10-3 and TRBJ1-1, with a possible D match to TRBD1 (5 bases). V lost 7 bases to trimming and J lost 0 bases, with 9 bases between them. The CDR3 is 13 residues long. Germline V gene data show CDR1 as ENHRY and CDR2 as SYGVKD. The DNA for the CDR3 is TGTGCCATCAATAAGGGGATGAACACTGAAGCTTTCTTT. Its translation: CAINKGMNTEAFF.

This rearrangement joins TRBV7-2 to TRBJ2-2; D is unclear. The CDR3 runs to 14 residues. CDR1 and CDR2 (germline): SGHTA, FQGNSA. Trimming stripped 6 bases from V and 4 bases from J, with 12 bases between. Written as DNA, the CDR3 is TGTGCCAGCAGTTACAAAACGGGCACCGGGGAGCTGTTTTTT. This sequence encodes CASSYKTGTGELFF.

The genes are TRBV27 and TRBJ2-3; the D gene is possibly TRBD1 (5 bases). CDR3 length equals 13 residues. CDR1 and CDR2 from the germline V gene are MNHEY and SMNVEV (reference sequence). The germline V and J ends were trimmed by 8 bases and 2 bases, with 11 bases remaining between them. The CDR3 loop is CASGAGHTDTQYF. The CDR3 region has the DNA TGTGCCAGCGGAGCAGGACACACAGATACGCAGTATTTT.

The chain has TRBV27 and TRBJ1-6; a possible D gene is TRBD1 (5 bases). The V end lost 3 bases, the J end lost 6 bases, and 9 bases lay between the germline ends. In germline, CDR1 is MNHEY, CDR2 SMNVEV (reference sequence). The CDR3 runs to 14 residues. The CDR3 protein is CASSLNRSNSPLHF. The CDR3 DNA reads TGTGCCAGCAGTTTGAACAGGAGTAATTCACCCCTCCACTTT.

The J gene is TRBJ2-5, the V gene TRBV7-2; TRBD2 aligns across 11 bases. The CDR3 length is 17 residues. Losses at the gene ends were 5 bases for V and 4 bases for J; bases not matched to a gene: 12. Germline V gene sequence: CDR1 SGHTA, CDR2 FQGNSA. The CDR3 DNA follows: TGTGCCAGCAGCCAAGGGACGCTAGCGGGAGGCCCAGAGACCCAGTACTTC. Encoded protein: CASSQGTLAGGPETQYF.

A single count supports this clone. The chain joins TRBV9 to TRBJ2-1; tentatively, D is TRBD2 (6 bases). Germline V gene sequence: CDR1 SGDLS, CDR2 YYNGEE. This CDR3 has 16 residues. Trimming left V 0 bases short and J 2 bases short, with 12 bases between. The CDR3 sequence is CASSVVPRGAYNEQFF. The DNA of the CDR3 is TGTGCCAGCAGCGTAGTTCCCCGCGGGGCCTACAATGAGCAGTTCTTC.

This chain joins TRBV18 and TRBJ2-7, with a possible D match to TRBD2 (6 bases). The CDR3 is 15 amino acids. Looked up from germline, CDR1 is KGHSH and CDR2 is LQKENI. V gave up 3 bases and J gave up 2 bases, with 14 bases separating them. The CDR3 DNA reads TGTGCCAGCTCACCCCAAGGAGGGGAAACCTACGAGCAGTACTTC. This codes for CASSPQGGETYEQYF. Filled out from reference TRBV18 and TRBJ2-7, the complete variable domain reads NAGVMQNPRHLVRRRGQEARLRCSPMKGHSHVYWYRQLPEEGLKFMVYLQKENIIDESGMPKERFSAEFPKEGPSILRIQQVVRGDSAAYFCASSPQGGETYEQYFGPGTRLTVT.

The V call is TRBV24-1, the J call TRBJ2-7; 7 nucleotides line up with TRBD2. Losses at the gene ends were 2 bases for V and 5 bases for J; bases not matched to a gene: 8. Germline V gene lookup returns CDR1 KGHDR and CDR2 SFDVKD. CDR3 length equals 15 residues. The CDR3 region is CATSDSGLGFHEQYF. In DNA, the CDR3 is TGTGCCACCAGTGATTCCGGACTAGGGTTCCACGAGCAGTACTTC.

The V call is TRBV6-5, the J call TRBJ1-2, with TRBD1 matching over 10 bases. Unmatched junction bases numbered 10, after V lost 7 bases and J lost 5 bases. Germline CDR1 reads MNHEY; CDR2 reads SVGAGI. CDR3 length equals 15 residues. The CDR3, as DNA: TGTGCCAGCACCCCGGGACAGGGGAGAGTTTATGGCTACACCTTC. This codes for CASTPGQGRVYGYTF.

This clone was recorded only once. The chain employs TRBV10-3 and TRBJ2-2; D gene unclear. Trimming shortened V by 3 bases and J by 4 bases, and 12 bases separated the two germline ends. CDR1 is ENHRY and CDR2 is SYGVKD in the germline V gene. The CDR3 totals 15 residues. The CDR3: CAISEVRLTTGELFF. The CDR3 bases are TGTGCCATCAGTGAAGTCCGACTTACCACCGGGGAGCTGTTTTTT.